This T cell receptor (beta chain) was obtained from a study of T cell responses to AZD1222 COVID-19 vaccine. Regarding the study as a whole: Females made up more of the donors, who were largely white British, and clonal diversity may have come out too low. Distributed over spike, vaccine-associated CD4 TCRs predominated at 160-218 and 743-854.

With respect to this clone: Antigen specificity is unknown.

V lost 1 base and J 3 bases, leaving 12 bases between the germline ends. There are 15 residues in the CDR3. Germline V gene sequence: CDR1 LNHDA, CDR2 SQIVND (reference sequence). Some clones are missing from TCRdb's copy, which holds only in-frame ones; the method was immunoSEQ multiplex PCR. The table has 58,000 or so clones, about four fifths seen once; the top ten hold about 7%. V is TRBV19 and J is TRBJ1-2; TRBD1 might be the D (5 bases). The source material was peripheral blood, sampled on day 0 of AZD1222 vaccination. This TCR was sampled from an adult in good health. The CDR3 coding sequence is TGTGCCAGTAGTATAGTTGGAGGGGCCGACTATGGCTACACCTTC. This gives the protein CASSIVGGADYGYTF.